The 13 T cell receptor beta chains below come from one sample, sequenced in a study of blood T cells in healthy people across ages (dated by TCRdb to the mid-2010s). Libraries were built with 5' RACE. The run used an Illumina HiSeq 2500. A second 7 to 11 cycle PCR used a sample-barcoded 5' primer and a J-beta primer mix. Using fastp trimming at Q25 and MiXCR clonotype assembly, TCRdb reanalyzed the public sequencing data and kept in-frame beta chains. Rows are combined by CDR3 protein, so each entry shows the most common genes and DNA. In this sample the table shows hundreds of thousands of distinct CDR3 sequences, under 25% of which occur a single time. The ten largest clones take up approximately 3.6% of the sample. Sequences were obtained from blood. The receptors derive from a man in his 70s in good health.

In this sample, this clonotype turned up a few times. The chain recombines TRBV12-3 or TRBV12-4 with TRBJ2-3; 7 bases line up with TRBD1. The CDR3 runs 15 residues. J lost 5 bases, V lost 6 bases, and 11 bases had no gene match. CDR3 in DNA: TGTGCCAGCAGGTATCAGGGACAGCTCATAGATACGCAGTATTTT. Encoded protein: CASRYQGQLIDTQYF.

There are a few counts of this clonotype. The chain carries TRBV18 and TRBJ2-5; the D call may be TRBD1 or TRBD2 (6 bases each). Deletions cut 5 bases from V and 2 bases from J, with 21 bases between. The CDR3 is 17 amino acids. Germline CDR1 reads KGHSH; CDR2 reads LQKENI. CDR3 DNA sequence: TGTGCCAGCTCATCACAGGGAAGCGTGCGGGATCAAGAGACCCAGTACTTC. Translation: CASSSQGSVRDQETQYF.

The rearrangement links TRBV11-2 to TRBJ2-5, with TRBD2 matching 13 bases. The closer fit of TRBJ2-1 to the DNA end suggests the J call may be wrong. This CDR3 contains 19 residues. Per germline, CDR1 SGHAT and CDR2 FQNNGV. The CDR3 reads CASSSSYWVGTSGNNEQFF. The CDR3 DNA is TGTGCCAGCAGCAGTAGTTATTGGGTAGGGACTAGCGGGAACAATGAGCAGTTCTTC.

CDR3 residues: CTARVRRGRTDTQYF. The CDR3 coding sequence is TGCACCGCTAGAGTTCGGAGGGGGAGGACAGATACGCAGTATTTT. The chain employs TRBV20-1 and TRBJ2-3; possibly TRBD1 or TRBD2 for D (6 bases each). This CDR3 has 15 amino acids. Germline V gene lookup returns CDR1 DFQATT and CDR2 SNEGSKA (reference sequence).

The chain recombines TRBV6-1 with TRBJ2-5; D is perhaps TRBD1 (5 bases). The J call is uncertain, as TRBJ2-1 better fits the DNA end. This CDR3 comprises 14 residues. Looked up from germline, CDR1 is MNHNS and CDR2 is SASEGT. The chain's CDR3 is CASSDRAQGNEQFF. In DNA, the CDR3 is TGTGCCAGCAGTGATCGGGCGCAGGGCAATGAGCAGTTCTTC.

The CDR3 here is CASSYGGEIQETQYF. The CDR3, as DNA: TGTGCCAGCAGTTACGGGGGCGAGATCCAAGAGACCCAGTACTTC. V is TRBV6-6 and J is TRBJ2-5, with D perhaps matching TRBD1 (6 bases). The germline V gene has CDR1 MNHNY and CDR2 SVGAGI (reference sequence). This CDR3 is built from 15 residues. Trimming cost V 2 bases and J 1 base, with 11 bases left between them.

This chain connects TRBV7-9 to TRBJ2-2; weak D call: TRBD2 (6 bases). Germline CDR1 and CDR2: SEHNR and FQNEAQ (reference sequence). The CDR3 extends over 15 amino acids. The ends were cut back, 2 bases at V and 8 bases at J, with 15 bases in the middle. In nucleotides, the CDR3 is TGTGCCAGCAGCTTACTGCGGGACCTCTTTGGGGAGCTGTTTTTT. As protein: CASSLLRDLFGELFF. Together with reference TRBV7-9 and TRBJ2-2, the CDR3 gives the full variable domain: DTGVSQNPRHKITKRGQNVTFRCDPISEHNRLYWYRQTLGQGPEFLTYFQNEAQLEKSRLLSDRFSAERPKGSFSTLEIQRTEQGDSAMYLCASSLLRDLFGELFFGEGSRLTVL.

A word on this clonotype: Just one base apart from a much larger clone, this may be a read error. The chain carries TRBV28 and TRBJ2-3, with 15 positions matching TRBD2. Germline CDR1 and CDR2: MDHEN and SYDVKM. V gave up 8 bases and J gave up 5 bases; unmatched junction bases: 2. The CDR3 length is 14 residues. Here the CDR3 DNA reads TGTGCCAGCTGGACTAGCGGGAGGGGAGATACGCAGTATTTT. As protein: CASWTSGRGDTQYF. Complete variable domain (other parts from reference TRBV28 and TRBJ2-3): DVKVTQSSRYLVKRTGEKVFLECVQDMDHENMFWYRQDPGLGLRLIYFSYDVKMKEKGDIPEGYSVSREKKERFSLILESASTNQTSMYLCASWTSGRGDTQYFGPGTRLTVL.

V is TRBV2 and J is TRBJ2-7; D possibly matches TRBD1 or TRBD2 (5 bases each). The CDR3 consists of 15 residues. V was pared by 9 bases and J by 3 bases, with 21 bases between. Germline lookup yields CDR1 SNHLY and CDR2 FYNNEI. CDR3 bases: TGTGCCAGTAAACAGGTCAGCGGACCCTACTACGAGCAGTACTTC. It translates to CASKQVSGPYYEQYF.

This clonotype was seen repeatedly, ten times or more. The V call is TRBV7-8, the J call TRBJ2-5; 12 positions match TRBD2. Trimming took 3 bases from V and 2 from J; bases not matched to a gene: 1. This CDR3 spans 15 amino acids. Germline-derived CDR1 and CDR2 are SGHVS and FQNEAQ. CDR3 nucleotides: TGTGCCAGCAGCTTCGGACTAGCGGGACAAGAGACCCAGTACTTC. This gives the protein CASSFGLAGQETQYF.

This clonotype was recorded a few times. The CDR3 is CASSIGTSANTGELFF. CDR3 bases: TGCGCCAGCAGCATTGGGACTAGCGCGAACACCGGGGAGCTGTTTTTT. The V call is TRBV5-1, the J call TRBJ2-2; TRBD2 matches at 10 bases. Germline assignment: CDR1 SGHRS and CDR2 YFSETQ. The CDR3 runs to 16 residues. Trimming removed 4 bases from V and 0 bases from J; junction bases left unmatched: 3.

This clonotype was picked up a small number of times. This chain connects TRBV20-1 to TRBJ2-5; tentative D call: TRBD2 (6 bases). Germline loops: CDR1 DFQATT, CDR2 SNEGSKA (reference sequence). V lost 1 base and J lost 5, with 14 bases in between. The CDR3 is 14 amino acids. The CDR3 sequence: CSARVTQAGETQYF. The CDR3 region has the DNA TGCAGTGCTAGAGTGACCCAGGCGGGGGAGACCCAGTACTTC.

This rearrangement joins TRBV24-1 to TRBJ2-2, with TRBD2 matching 12 bases. Germline CDR1 and CDR2: KGHDR and SFDVKD. The CDR3 loop spans 18 amino acids. J lost 8 bases, V lost 4 bases, and 13 bases had no gene match. This CDR3 reads CATSDGQGWTSGMGELFF. CDR3 in DNA: TGTGCCACCAGTGACGGACAGGGGTGGACTAGCGGGATGGGGGAGCTGTTTTTT.